This T cell receptor beta chain came from a study of blood T cell repertoires in COVID-19. About the research overall: PBMCs, B-cell-depleted T cells, or T cells were the source of the cDNA or gDNA that made up the material.

How the authors handled the data: Estimates of nucleated cell counts were drawn from the amplification of reference gene primers. Sequencing was performed with immunoSEQ multiplex PCR; in TCRdb, only in-frame clones are kept and a portion is missing. V and J calls and clone size are those listed in that table; D and trimming were worked out from the DNA. The table shows under 200,000 clones, with about four fifths occurring only once. Germline trimming cut 4 bases from V and 6 bases from J; bases unmatched to any gene: 16. Per germline, CDR1 LNHDA and CDR2 SQIVND (reference sequence). The CDR3 sequence is 17 residues long.

The sequenced sample was peripheral blood. This receptor was obtained from a man younger than 35 with active or convalescent COVID-19. The chain joins TRBV19 to TRBJ1-2; 8 nucleotides align to TRBD1. Here the CDR3 reads CASSNRDRNLPGDGYTF. DNA for the CDR3: TGTGCCAGTAGTAATAGGGACAGGAACCTCCCTGGGGATGGCTACACCTTC. Complete variable domain (other parts from reference TRBV19 and TRBJ1-2): DGGITQSPKYLFRKEGQNVTLSCEQNLNHDAMYWYRQDPGQGLRLIYYSQIVNDFQKGDIAEGYSVSREKKESFPLTVTSAQKNPTAFYLCASSNRDRNLPGDGYTFGSGTRLTVV.